Listed below are T cell receptor beta chains from one sample, sequenced in a study of cytomegalovirus exposure and HLA in healthy donors. Generated by immunoSEQ multiplex PCR, the TCRdb table keeps only in-frame clones and is missing some. The sample lists more than 250,000 clones; approximately 90% were seen once. The sample comprised PBMCs. These receptors all come from a young woman in good health and CMV-seronegative. CDR3s include the opening cysteine and the closing phenylalanine or tryptophan. The D gene is left open where the match is weak. Size values are once, few and many counts, or a class for expanded clones, and some rows have none.

TRBJ2-2 | TRBD2 | TRBV5-1 | - | TGCGCCAGCGCGCGTGTCGGGAGGGCCGGCGGGGAGCTGTTTTTT | CASARVGRAGGELFF
TRBJ2-2 | - | TRBV29-1 | few | TGCAGCGTTTTGGTATCGACAGGTCGAACCGGGGAGCTGTTTTTT | CSVLVSTGRTGELFF
TRBJ2-3 | - | TRBV7-8 | - | TGTGCCAGCAGCTTCAGCAGGGCAGTCCTCACAGATACGCAGTATTTT | CASSFSRAVLTDTQYF
TRBJ1-3 | - | TRBV18 | once | TGTGCCAGCTCACTGGAGTACTCAAACACCATATATTTT | CASSLEYSNTIYF
TRBJ2-7 | - | TRBV2 | - | TGTGCCAGCTTCCGGCAGGCAATGGGCGAGCAGTACTTC | CASFRQAMGEQYF
TRBJ1-1 | - | TRBV4-1 | once | TGCGCCAGCAGCCAAGATCCCACTTTAGCCGGGAACACTGAAGCTTTCTTT | CASSQDPTLAGNTEAFF
TRBJ1-1 | TRBD1 | TRBV14 | - | TGTGCCAGCAGCCAAGTCCCAGGGGGAGGCACTGAAGCTTTCTTT | CASSQVPGGGTEAFF
TRBJ1-2 | - | TRBV29-1 | few | TGCAGCGTTGGGCAGGGCTATGGCTACACCTTC | CSVGQGYGYTF
TRBJ2-3 | TRBD2 | TRBV6-1 | - | TGTGCCAGCAGGAGTAGCGGGGATACGCAGTATTTT | CASRSSGDTQYF
TRBJ2-1 | - | TRBV5-6 | - | TGTGCCAGCAGCTTGGCCGGGATGGGTGAGCAGTTCTTC | CASSLAGMGEQFF
TRBJ2-7 | TRBD2 | TRBV28 | - | TGTGCCAGCAGTTTTTCGGGAGGTGAGCAGTACTTC | CASSFSGGEQYF
TRBJ2-7 | - | TRBV6-5 | once | TGTGCCAGCAGTTACCTCGGCGGGACTTACGAGCAGTACTTC | CASSYLGGTYEQYF